Described below is a single T cell receptor (beta chain) sequence and its context. Trimming shortened V by 3 bases and J by 5 bases, and 13 bases separated the two germline ends. Germline CDR1 KGHSH, CDR2 LQKENI. This CDR3 spans 14 amino acids. This sample is drawn from a study of blood T cell repertoires in COVID-19. Libraries were prepared by immunoSEQ multiplex PCR; TCRdb keeps only in-frame clonotypes and omits some of them. The table records about 79,000 clones, about 89% of them present only once. This chain links TRBV18 with TRBJ2-5; a weak D match, TRBD2 (5 bases). Sequencing was performed on peripheral blood. The clonotype comes from a man in his sixties or seventies with active or convalescent COVID-19. The CDR3 reads CASSPLASGETQYF. CDR3 sequence (DNA): TGTGCCAGCTCACCCCTAGCCTCGGGGGAGACCCAGTACTTC.